This TCR beta chain was identified in a study of blood T cell repertoires in COVID-19. Study-level background: COVID-19 samples collected from the United States, Italy and Spain covered acute and convalescent phases.

The CDR3 runs to 18 residues. The V end lost 5 bases, the J end lost 6 bases, and 26 bases lay between the germline ends. Germline CDR1 reads LNHDA; CDR2 reads SQIVND (reference sequence). Only in-frame clones appear in the TCRdb table, and some are missing; sequencing was by immunoSEQ multiplex PCR. The sample holds around 100,000 clones, almost 90% seen once. Sample: peripheral blood. The receptor comes from a human donor in a cohort sampled during active COVID-19. V usage is TRBV19 and J usage is TRBJ2-1; tentatively, D is TRBD1 (7 bases). This CDR3 reads CASSLPQGTGEFRNEQFF. For the CDR3, the DNA is TGTGCCAGTAGTCTCCCACAGGGGACGGGAGAATTTCGCAATGAGCAGTTCTTC.